This T cell receptor (beta chain) was sequenced for a study of T-cell memory formation after mild COVID-19. This CDR3 region has 14 residues. Looked up from germline, CDR1 is SQVTM and CDR2 is ANQGSEA. Trimming cost V 6 bases and J 8 bases, with 19 bases left between them. 5'RACE with constant-segment primers built TCRalpha and TCRbeta cDNA libraries with UMIs. TCRdb redid the calling of the 5' RACE reads with MiXCR, one entry per CDR3 protein. The repertoire has about 360,000 distinct CDR3 sequences, roughly 14% of them found once; the top ten carry around 22%. Only a few counts were recorded for this clonotype.

The receptor was isolated from a man younger than 30 who had mild COVID-19 (a few samples of this study predate the infection). Cell type and time point are not known. Material for sequencing was PBMCs or a T cell subset sorted from them (not recorded which). The V and J genes are TRBV29-1 and TRBJ1-4; possibly TRBD1 for D (6 bases). CDR3 protein: CSVTSQGSREKLFF. Here the CDR3 DNA reads TGCAGCGTCACCAGTCAGGGGAGTCGGGAAAAACTGTTTTTT.